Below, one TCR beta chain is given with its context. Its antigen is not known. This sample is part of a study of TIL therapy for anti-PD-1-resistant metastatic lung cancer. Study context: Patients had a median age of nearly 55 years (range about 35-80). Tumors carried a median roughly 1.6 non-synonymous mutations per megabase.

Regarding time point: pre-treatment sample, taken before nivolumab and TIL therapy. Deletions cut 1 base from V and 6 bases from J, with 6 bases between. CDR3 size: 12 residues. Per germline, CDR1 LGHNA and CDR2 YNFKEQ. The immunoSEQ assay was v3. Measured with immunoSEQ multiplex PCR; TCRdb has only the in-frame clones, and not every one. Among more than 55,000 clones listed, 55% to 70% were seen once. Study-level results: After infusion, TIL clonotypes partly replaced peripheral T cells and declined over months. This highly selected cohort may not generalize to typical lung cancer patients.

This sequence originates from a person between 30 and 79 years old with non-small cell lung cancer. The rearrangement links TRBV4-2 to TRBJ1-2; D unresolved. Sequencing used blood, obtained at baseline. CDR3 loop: CASSQVHDGYTF. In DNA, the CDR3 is TGTGCCAGCAGCCAAGTTCATGATGGCTACACCTTC.